The entry below describes one T cell receptor (beta chain). The antigen is unknown. The data belong to a study of graft-versus-host responses after intestinal transplantation. As for the study in general: Anti-thymocyte globulin induction preceded around 3 years of tacrolimus and steroid maintenance in all recipients.

With V trimmed by 4 bases and J by 7 bases, 11 bases remained unmatched. Per the germline V gene, CDR1 is SGDLS and CDR2 is YYNGEE. The CDR3 spans 14 residues. Broader study findings: Detection of GvH clones occurred in recipient marrow, and some had their first appearance in ileum or blood. Clonal ratios of graft-versus-host to host-versus-graft in allografts were high for patients exhibiting graft-donor T cell macrochimerism. Early post-transplant falls in HvG clones accompanied the peak levels of circulating GvH clones.

Clones were sequenced by immunoSEQ multiplex PCR, and TCRdb holds only the in-frame ones, with some missing. The sample consists of roughly 43,000 clones, roughly 94% of them appearing once. This chain joins TRBV9 and TRBJ2-7; 7 bases line up with TRBD1. The material sequenced was PBMCs, taken 335 days after intestinal transplant. The TCR originated in a human patient who received an intestinal transplant, so some T cells may come from the graft donor. CDR3 amino acids: CASSSNRGVGEQYF. For the CDR3, the DNA is TGTGCCAGCAGCTCTAACAGGGGTGTAGGTGAGCAGTACTTC.